The 29 T cell receptor beta chains below all came from one sample that was sequenced in a study of human T cells and chemical hapten exposure. The time point is: pre-sensitization, week 0. The treatment was: therapeutic diphenylcyclopropenone sensitization with weekly scalp DPC. TCRdb processed the RACE reads anew with MiXCR; each CDR3 protein has one entry. Of more than 250,000 distinct CDR3 sequences in the sample, about 9.4% are singletons; the top ten hold 2.3%. The input for sequencing was whole blood, taken in connection with sensitization to the hapten diphenylcyclopropenone (DPC). The receptors come from a woman aged 40 to 49 with alopecia areata. Some clones in this sample may be carry-over from other donors' samples.

The CDR3: CASRGLINEKLFF. As DNA, the CDR3 is TGTGCCAGCAGGGGGCTCATTAATGAAAAACTGTTTTTT. The chain is built from TRBV12-3 or TRBV12-4 and TRBJ1-4, with TRBD1 as a possible D gene (5 bases). V shed 6 bases and J shed 4 bases, with 9 bases lying between them. The CDR3 extends over 13 amino acids.

This clonotype was recorded a few times. The chain uses TRBV4-3 and TRBJ2-2; TRBD2 is a possible D gene (6 bases). Germline CDR1 LGHNA, CDR2 YSLEER. The CDR3 covers 15 residues. Trimming shortened V by 4 bases and J by 1 base, and 10 bases separated the two germline ends. The CDR3 DNA sequence: TGCGCCAGCAGCCGCGGGGACCTGAACACCGGGGAGCTGTTTTTT. Amino acids: CASSRGDLNTGELFF.

The chain combines TRBV7-9 with TRBJ1-1; maybe TRBD1 (6 bases). Germline-derived CDR1 and CDR2 are SEHNR and FQNEAQ (reference sequence). Trimming left V 5 bases short and J 7 bases short, with 17 bases between. CDR3 size: 14 residues. CDR3 bases: TGTGCCAGCAGCCCTGGATTCAGGGGCGTTGAAGCTTTCTTT. Translation: CASSPGFRGVEAFF. The full variable domain, completed using reference TRBV7-9 and TRBJ1-1, is DTGVSQNPRHKITKRGQNVTFRCDPISEHNRLYWYRQTLGQGPEFLTYFQNEAQLEKSRLLSDRFSAERPKGSFSTLEIQRTEQGDSAMYLCASSPGFRGVEAFFGQGTRLTVV.

This clonotype was detected only a few times. The chain couples TRBV5-1 to TRBJ2-2; 12 bases are shared with TRBD2. J lost 6 bases, V lost 6 bases, and 6 bases had no gene match. From germline, CDR1 is SGHRS and CDR2 YFSETQ. This CDR3 is 15 amino acids long. The CDR3 DNA follows: TGCGCCAGCAACCTAGCGGGAGGGTTCTCCGGGGAGCTGTTTTTT. Protein sequence: CASNLAGGFSGELFF.

V is TRBV7-8 and J is TRBJ2-3; TRBD1 aligns across 7 bases. V was pared by 7 bases and J by 2 bases, with 6 bases of the junction left unmatched. From germline, CDR1 is SGHVS and CDR2 FQNEAQ. The CDR3 sequence is 14 residues long. CDR3 protein: CASNQGVNTDTQYF. In DNA, the CDR3 is TGTGCCAGCAACCAGGGGGTCAACACAGATACGCAGTATTTT.

The chain links TRBV30 to TRBJ2-7; D gene ambiguous. CDR3 length: 12 residues. Germline values: CDR1 GTSNPN, CDR2 SVGIG (reference sequence). Between the trimmed V and J ends, which lost 0 bases and 4 bases, there was a span of 7 bases. In DNA, the CDR3 is TGTGCCTGGAGTGTATTGGAGTACGAGCAGTACTTC. Encoded protein: CAWSVLEYEQYF.

There are a few counts of this clonotype. The V gene is TRBV20-1, the J gene TRBJ2-7, with a weak D call TRBD2 (5 bases). V was trimmed by 0 bases and J by 3 bases, leaving 15 bases between them. CDR3 size: 15 residues. The germline V gene has CDR1 DFQATT and CDR2 SNEGSKA (reference sequence). CDR3 residues: CSARDRGQTHYEQYF. The CDR3 nucleotides read TGCAGTGCTAGAGATCGAGGGCAGACCCACTACGAGCAGTACTTC.

This sequence joins TRBV18 and TRBJ2-7; 12 nucleotides align to TRBD1. The germline gives CDR1 KGHSH, CDR2 LQKENI. This CDR3 spans 15 amino acids. Germline trimming cut 6 bases from V and 4 bases from J; bases unmatched to any gene: 7. The DNA for the CDR3 is TGTGCCAGCTCTCCTAGGGACAGGGGGCCATACGAGCAGTACTTC. It yields the protein CASSPRDRGPYEQYF.

This clonotype was picked up many times. The chain joins TRBV12-3 or TRBV12-4 to TRBJ1-4; perhaps TRBD1 as D (5 bases). The V end was cut by 6 bases, the J end by 8 bases, with 13 bases between. This CDR3 has 13 residues. Here the CDR3 DNA reads TGTGCCAGCAGCCTGGGACTGGGCGAAAAACTGTTTTTT. Translation: CASSLGLGEKLFF.

The CDR3 DNA follows: TGTGCCAGCAGGGCAGGGCTGCCCTACGAGCAGTACTTC. Translation: CASRAGLPYEQYF. The chain carries TRBV6-2 or TRBV6-3 and TRBJ2-7, with D perhaps TRBD1 (5 bases). Germline CDR1 and CDR2: MNHEY and SVGEGT. The CDR3 extends over 13 amino acids. V dropped 6 bases and J dropped 2 bases, with 11 bases sitting between them.

This clonotype has just a few counts. This chain uses TRBV29-1 with TRBJ2-2, with D hard to call. From germline, CDR1 is SQVTM and CDR2 ANQGSEA. Trimming removed 7 bases from V and 4 bases from J, with 10 bases in between. The CDR3 totals 12 residues. DNA of the CDR3: TGCAGCGCCGCTAGGGTCACCGGGGAGCTGTTTTTT. Encoded protein: CSAARVTGELFF.

The chain uses TRBV5-1 and TRBJ2-7; the D gene is possibly TRBD2 (5 bases). This CDR3 is built from 14 residues. Trimming left V 3 bases short and J 2 bases short, with 12 bases between. Germline CDR1 is SGHRS and CDR2 is YFSETQ. DNA of the CDR3: TGCGCCAGCAGCTATGGGCGGGTAGCCTACGAGCAGTACTTC. Translated, it gives CASSYGRVAYEQYF.

This clonotype was detected a few times. The J gene is TRBJ2-3, the V gene TRBV6-2 or TRBV6-3; the match to TRBD2 covers 9 bases. Trimming cost V 11 bases and J 4 bases; bases outside gene matches: 10. CDR1 is MNHEY, CDR2 SVGEGT, per germline. CDR3 length equals 14 residues. Here the CDR3 DNA reads TGTGCCGGCGGGGGGGCACTTTCATCAGATACGCAGTATTTT. It encodes CAGGGALSSDTQYF.

The chain uses TRBV18 and TRBJ1-2, with 8 bases lining up with TRBD1. V shed 1 base and J 6 bases; nucleotides not matched to a gene: 4. CDR1 and CDR2 from the germline V gene are KGHSH and LQKENI. The CDR3 is made up of 14 amino acids. CDR3 sequence (DNA): TGTGCCAGCTCACCACTGGGACAGGAAAATGGCTACACCTTC. Encoded protein: CASSPLGQENGYTF.

This clonotype has just a few counts. The chain carries TRBV14 and TRBJ2-2; 7 nucleotides align to TRBD1. This CDR3 has 14 residues. With 11 bases clipped from V and 3 bases from J, the junction kept 9 bases outside the gene matches. Germline values: CDR1 SGHDN, CDR2 FVKESK. CDR3 in amino acids: CAPEAQGDTGELFF. The CDR3 nucleotides read TGTGCCCCCGAGGCGCAGGGGGACACCGGGGAGCTGTTTTTT.

As for this clonotype: Mismatch with germline at one junction end may stem from a read error. The chain employs TRBV7-3 and TRBJ1-5; 7 bases fit TRBD1. Looked up from germline, CDR1 is SGHTA and CDR2 is FQGTGA. The CDR3 contains 14 residues. The CDR3 DNA is TGTGCCAGCAGGGCGACAGGGACCAATCAGCCTCAGCATTTT. Translation gives CASRATGTNQPQHF.

V is TRBV6-6 and J is TRBJ1-1; a possible D gene is TRBD1 (6 bases). Trimming took off 10 bases at V and 4 bases at J, with 19 bases between the two ends. CDR3 size: 14 residues. Germline V gene sequence: CDR1 MNHNY, CDR2 SVGAGI (reference sequence). The CDR3 is CAITRGGGPTEAFF. In nucleotides, the CDR3 is TGTGCCATCACCCGTGGCGGGGGGCCCACTGAAGCTTTCTTT.

This clonotype was counted only a few times. CDR3 DNA sequence: TGTGCCATCGCCCCCTTAGGCCGATCCAGGACTCAGGCCCTCACTGAAGCTTTCTTT. Amino acids: CAIAPLGRSRTQALTEAFF. The V and J genes are TRBV10-3 and TRBJ1-1; D gene ambiguous. V dropped 8 bases and J dropped 4 bases, with 32 bases sitting between them. The V gene's germline CDR1 is ENHRY and CDR2 SYGVKD. The CDR3 loop spans 19 amino acids.

The V gene is TRBV28, the J gene TRBJ2-1; 10 bases fit TRBD2. With V trimmed by 3 bases and J by 8 bases, 7 bases remained unmatched. The germline V gene encodes CDR1 MDHEN and CDR2 SYDVKM. The CDR3 runs to 15 residues. The CDR3 nucleotides read TGTGCCAGCAGTTTTTTGCTAGCGGGAGCTTATGAGCAGTTCTTC. This codes for CASSFLLAGAYEQFF.

In regard to this clonotype: A read error may explain this, as a much larger clone is one base away. The V and J genes are TRBV3-1 and TRBJ2-7; D gene uncertain. Germline assignment: CDR1 LGHDT and CDR2 YNNKEL (reference sequence). V dropped 3 bases and J dropped 3 bases, with 3 bases sitting between them. This CDR3 has 11 residues. CDR3 residues: CASSHVYEQYF. DNA of the CDR3: TGTGCCAGCAGCCACGTCTACGAGCAGTACTTC.

The chain combines TRBV7-2 with TRBJ2-1, with 8 positions matching TRBD2. The ends lost 7 bases at V and 4 bases at J; junction bases unmatched: 6. The length of the CDR3 is 14 residues. Looked up from germline, CDR1 is SGHTA and CDR2 is FQGNSA. This chain's CDR3 is CASTRGRTYNEQFF. The CDR3 coding sequence is TGTGCCAGCACCCGCGGGAGGACTTACAATGAGCAGTTCTTC.

This clonotype was observed a few times. The chain has TRBV20-1 and TRBJ1-2; TRBD1 matches 8 bases. The CDR3 length is 16 residues. Unmatched junction bases numbered 8, after V lost 0 bases and J lost 2 bases. Germline V gene lookup returns CDR1 DFQATT and CDR2 SNEGSKA (reference sequence). CDR3 in DNA: TGCAGTGCTAGAGACCCGACAGGGGCCTACAACTATGGCTACACCTTC. It specifies CSARDPTGAYNYGYTF.

This clonotype has ten or more counts. CDR3 residues: CASSRHTMNTEAFF. The CDR3 DNA sequence: TGTGCCAGCAGTCGACATACGATGAACACTGAAGCTTTCTTT. This chain joins TRBV6-2 or TRBV6-3 and TRBJ1-1, with D hard to call. V lost 5 bases, J lost 0 bases, and 10 bases lay in between. The length of the CDR3 is 14 residues. Germline CDR1 reads MNHEY; CDR2 reads SVGEGT.

This clonotype showed up many times. The gene calls are TRBV6-5 and TRBJ2-1; TRBD2 is a possible D gene (5 bases). Deletions cut 6 bases from V and 2 bases from J, with 5 bases between. Germline assignment: CDR1 MNHEY and CDR2 SVGAGI. The CDR3 has 12 residues. CDR3: CASRLAYNEQFF. The CDR3 DNA is TGTGCCAGCAGACTAGCCTACAATGAGCAGTTCTTC.

Only a few counts were recorded for this clonotype. CDR3 nucleotides: TGCAGTGCTAGAGACCCCCAGGGGGCGGACACTGAAGCTTTCTTT. This gives the protein CSARDPQGADTEAFF. The chain combines TRBV20-1 with TRBJ1-1; 8 nucleotides agree with TRBD1. Germline CDR1 DFQATT, CDR2 SNEGSKA (reference sequence). CDR3 size: 15 residues. Trimming at V came to 0 bases and at J to 3 bases, leaving 6 bases not matched to a gene.

This clonotype came up once. V usage is TRBV27 and J usage is TRBJ2-3; weak D call: TRBD1 (6 bases). V was trimmed by 5 bases and J by 1 base, leaving 10 bases between them. There are 14 residues in the CDR3. Germline values: CDR1 MNHEY, CDR2 SMNVEV (reference sequence). CDR3 DNA sequence: TGTGCCAGCAGTCAGGGGACCGGCACAGATACGCAGTATTTT. Translating it yields CASSQGTGTDTQYF.

The rearrangement links TRBV18 to TRBJ2-3; possibly TRBD2 for D (6 bases). This CDR3 comprises 13 residues. Germline V gene sequence: CDR1 KGHSH, CDR2 LQKENI. Between the trimmed V and J ends, which lost 6 bases and 9 bases, there was a span of 16 bases. Here the CDR3 DNA reads TGTGCCAGCTCCGGGACTGCACCGCCAACGCAGTATTTT. Its translation is CASSGTAPPTQYF.

V gene TRBV28 combines with J gene TRBJ1-1, with D unclear. Germline CDR1 is MDHEN and CDR2 is SYDVKM. V lost 6 bases and J lost 10, with 15 bases in between. This CDR3 is 12 amino acids long. CDR3 sequence reads: CASSPTRLGAFF. CDR3 DNA: TGTGCCAGCAGCCCCACAAGGCTGGGAGCTTTCTTT.

At least ten counts were recorded for this clonotype. The chain combines TRBV19 with TRBJ2-7, with D uncertain. The CDR3 sequence is 16 residues long. The V end was cut by 5 bases, the J end by 3 bases, with 20 bases between. Germline lookup yields CDR1 LNHDA and CDR2 SQIVND (reference sequence). This chain's CDR3 is CASSAIIESSLYEQYF. CDR3 nucleotides: TGTGCCAGTAGTGCCATCATCGAAAGTTCTCTCTACGAGCAGTACTTC.